Listed here is a single T cell receptor (beta chain). Produced via immunoSEQ multiplex PCR; TCRdb's table is partial and in-frame only. The profile shows about 10,000 clones, approximately 31% of them singletons. CDR1 and CDR2 from the germline V gene are MNHEY and SMNVEV (reference sequence). This CDR3 has 14 residues. V was pared by 6 bases and J by 4 bases, with 7 bases of the junction left unmatched. The source of the sample is a study of graft-versus-host responses after intestinal transplantation. Points from the study as a whole: GvH clone levels peaked in circulation, and this peak was associated with early post-transplant HvG declines. Ileal or blood samples showed some GvH clones first, and such clones were also found in recipient marrow.

Plates contained approximately 200,000 CFSE-labeled responder cells and approximately 200,000 irradiated, violet-dye-labeled stimulator cells. Specimen: alloreactive CD4+ T cells from a mixed lymphocyte reaction culture, collected before transplantation. Subset reported: CFSE-low proliferating T cells sorted from approximately six-day pre-transplant mixed lymphocyte reaction (GvH or HvG direction). The origin of this receptor is a human patient who was an organ donor for intestinal transplantation. The chain combines TRBV27 with TRBJ2-3, with 7 bases matching TRBD1. The CDR3 protein is CASREQGSSDTQYF. CDR3 nucleotides: TGTGCCAGCAGGGAACAGGGGTCTTCAGATACGCAGTATTTT.